The clone carrying this T cell receptor beta chain has ten or more counts. What it binds is unknown. The germline V gene has CDR1 SGHRS and CDR2 YFSETQ. There are 14 residues in the CDR3. Between the trimmed V and J ends, which lost 0 bases and 4 bases, there was a span of 10 bases. TCRdb recomputed calls from the 5' RACE reads with MiXCR, one row per CDR3 protein. Seen here are under 250,000 distinct CDR3 sequences, 9.5% to 12% observed once, and the top ten hold under 8%. These data are taken from a study of CD8 T cells in ankylosing spondylitis. Findings and limits, study-wide: In ankylosing spondylitis patients, matched synovial fluid reportedly showed significant enrichment of disease-linked clones.

Sequencing was carried out using blood, either unsorted or a sorted T cell fraction (not recorded which). J is TRBJ1-1 and V is TRBV5-1; weak D call: TRBD1 (5 bases). This clonotype originated in a male donor with ankylosing spondylitis or in good health (not recorded which). The CDR3 region is CASSLDSGFTEAFF. Written as DNA, the CDR3 is TGCGCCAGCAGCTTGGATTCAGGGTTCACTGAAGCTTTCTTT.